Listed below are T cell receptor beta chains from one sample, sequenced in a study of shared clonotypes between healthy human individuals. Measured with immunoSEQ multiplex PCR; TCRdb has only the in-frame clones, and not every one. The sample holds millions of clones; 90% to 95% are singletons and the top ten take around 0.14%. Sequencing input: naive CD4+ T cells sorted from blood. Receptors originate from a man younger than 30 in good health. The CDR3 runs from the conserved cysteine through the conserved F or W. Fields, in order: clone size, V gene, J gene, D gene, CDR3 DNA, CDR3 protein. The D gene is left open where the match is weak. Not every row has a clone size; where given, it reads once, few, many or a size class.

.	TRBV19	TRBJ2-4	.	TGTGCCAGCCAAATTAACACTAGAGCCAAAAACATTCAGTACTTC	CASQINTRAKNIQYF
.	TRBV6-5	TRBJ2-3	TRBD1	TGTGCCAGCACGAGGGGGCGGGGCACAGATACGCAGTATTTT	CASTRGRGTDTQYF
.	TRBV5-1	TRBJ2-7	TRBD2	TGCGCCAGCAGCTCCGGGACTAGCGGGTTCTACGAGCAGTACTTC	CASSSGTSGFYEQYF
.	TRBV6-6	TRBJ2-7	.	TGTGCCAGCAGTTACTCGTCTAACTACGAGCAGTACTTC	CASSYSSNYEQYF
once	TRBV20-1	TRBJ1-1	.	TGCAGTGCTACCCGGGGAGCTGAAGCTTTCTTT	CSATRGAEAFF
.	TRBV9	TRBJ1-2	.	TGTGCCAGCAGCGTAGGGGACCGGACGGGGAACGGCTACACCTTC	CASSVGDRTGNGYTF
.	TRBV6-1	TRBJ1-2	.	TGTGCCAGCAGTGACCGGGACAATGGACGTTATGGCTACACCTTC	CASSDRDNGRYGYTF
once	TRBV5-1	TRBJ1-6	.	TGCGCCAGCAGCTTGGAGTTCGGGTTAGGCTATAATTCACCCCTCCACTTT	CASSLEFGLGYNSPLHF
.	TRBV18	TRBJ2-5	.	TGTGCCAGCTCAGCCGCACCTCCCGGCGTGAAAGAGACCCAGTACTTC	CASSAAPPGVKETQYF
.	TRBV6-1	TRBJ1-5	TRBD1	TGTGCCGGTCGACAGGGAGGGAGCAATCAGCCCCAGCATTTT	CAGRQGGSNQPQHF
few	TRBV2	TRBJ2-7	TRBD2	TGTGCCAGCATCCACCCGGGGGGCGGGAGGGCCTACGAGCAGTACTTC	CASIHPGGGRAYEQYF
.	TRBV7-2	TRBJ1-1	.	TGTGCCAGCAGCTTAGGGACACTAACGAACACTGAAGCTTTCTTT	CASSLGTLTNTEAFF
few	TRBV2	TRBJ1-5	.	TGTGCCAGCAGTGAGGGGCAGGGGATGGGTCAGCCCCAGCATTTT	CASSEGQGMGQPQHF
.	TRBV7-8	TRBJ1-1	TRBD1	TGTGCCAGCAGCTTAGGGGGGACAGGGGGCGCGGTATCGAACACTGAAGCTTTCTTT	CASSLGGTGGAVSNTEAFF
.	TRBV2	TRBJ2-7	.	TGTGCCAGTACCGTCGACAAGAATCACTCCTACGAGCAGTACTTC	CASTVDKNHSYEQYF
.	TRBV4-1	TRBJ2-1	TRBD2	TGCGCCAGCAGCCTTAGCGGGAGGCTAAATGAGCAGTTCTTC	CASSLSGRLNEQFF
.	TRBV6-5	TRBJ2-7	TRBD2	TGTGCCAGCAGTTACGGGGTGCTAGCGGGAGGCGAGCAGTACTTC	CASSYGVLAGGEQYF
.	TRBV18	TRBJ2-1	.	TGTGCCAGCTCACCACCGGGCCAGGGAAGATTCGAGCAGTTCTTC	CASSPPGQGRFEQFF
.	TRBV6-5	TRBJ2-3	.	TGTGCCAGCAGTTACCGTTCGGGCACAGATACGCAGTATTTT	CASSYRSGTDTQYF
.	TRBV9	TRBJ2-5	TRBD2	TGTGCCAGCAGCCTCGGGGGGGCAGGAGAGACCCAGTACTTC	CASSLGGAGETQYF
.	TRBV6-5	TRBJ2-7	.	TGTGCCAGCAGCCCTACTAGAAACGAGCAGTACTTC	CASSPTRNEQYF
few	TRBV10-3	TRBJ1-6	.	TGTGCCATCAGTGAGGGCAGGGGAGGTTCACCCCTCCACTTT	CAISEGRGGSPLHF
.	TRBV15	TRBJ2-5	TRBD2	TGTGCCACGGCGCGGGGGGGTTTCCAAGAGACCCAGTACTTC	CATARGGFQETQYF
.	TRBV11-2	TRBJ1-2	.	TGTGCCAGCAGCTTTACACAGGAGTATGGCTACACCTTC	CASSFTQEYGYTF
.	TRBV5-1	TRBJ2-2	.	TGCGCCAGCAATAACCGGGGCACCGGGGAGCTGTTTTTT	CASNNRGTGELFF
.	TRBV18	TRBJ2-1	TRBD1	TGTGCCAGCTCACCACCAGGACAGGCCTACAATGAGCAGTTCTTC	CASSPPGQAYNEQFF
.	TRBV5-1	TRBJ2-1	.	TGCGCCAGCAGCTTGGGGGTCATTAGCAATGAGCAGTTCTTC	CASSLGVISNEQFF
.	TRBV28	TRBJ2-6	.	TGTGCCAGCAGTCGAGACTCTGGGGCCAACGTCCTGACTTTC	CASSRDSGANVLTF
few	TRBV6-1	TRBJ1-6	TRBD1	TGTGCCAGCAGTGGTCAGGGGGCCAATTCACCCCTCCACTTT	CASSGQGANSPLHF
.	TRBV11-2	TRBJ2-1	TRBD2	TGTGCCAGCAGCTTACTAGCGGCCATCAACAATGAGCAGTTCTTC	CASSLLAAINNEQFF
.	TRBV19	TRBJ2-1	TRBD2	TGTGCCAGTAGAACTAGCGTTAGCTCCTACAATGAGCAGTTCTTC	CASRTSVSSYNEQFF
.	TRBV7-9	TRBJ2-7	.	TGTGCCAGCAGCTCGGAAGGGCCCGAGCAGTACTTC	CASSSEGPEQYF
.	TRBV5-1	TRBJ1-1	.	TGCGCCAGCAGCTTGGACGGGACGGGTGACACTGAAGCTTTCTTT	CASSLDGTGDTEAFF
once	TRBV11-2	TRBJ1-6	.	TGTGCCAGCAGCCAGGACGCAGACATGAATAATTCACCCCTCCACTTT	CASSQDADMNNSPLHF
.	TRBV5-4	TRBJ2-1	.	TGTGCCAGCAGCTTGGTCTCCAGTTATGAGCAGTTCTTC	CASSLVSSYEQFF
few	TRBV25-1	TRBJ1-6	TRBD1	TGTGCCAGCGCCCAACAGGGGAAGGATTCACCCCTCCACTTT	CASAQQGKDSPLHF